This T cell receptor (beta chain) was found in a study of human T cells and chemical hapten exposure. The overall study: A patient group, mainly female, showed alopecia areata, totalis or universalis. The variation in per-sample TCR yields arose mainly from small differences in pooled library volumes. Notes on the study in general: In comparison with controls, expanded TCRs gave rise to a significantly larger number of large CDR3 similarity clusters.

Sample time point: patch test 3, about 24 weeks after DPC sensitization. Treatment here: therapeutic diphenylcyclopropenone sensitization with weekly scalp DPC. V lost 4 bases to trimming and J lost 5 bases, with 15 bases between them. CDR3 size: 14 residues. Germline lookup yields CDR1 SGHRS and CDR2 YFSETQ. The library tagged each cDNA molecule with unique molecular identifiers. TCRdb itself ran the RACE reads through MiXCR, one entry per CDR3 protein. The data show tens of thousands of distinct CDR3 sequences, roughly 9.6% seen once. As concerns this clonotype: As yet, its antigen is unknown.

The sequence came from a woman under 40 with alopecia areata. Some clones in this sample may be carry-over from other donors' samples. The chain joins TRBV5-1 to TRBJ1-1; possible D gene TRBD1, 6 bases. This sample comprised whole blood, obtained in connection with sensitization to the hapten diphenylcyclopropenone (DPC). CDR3 coding DNA: TGCGCCAGCAGCAGTACAGGGACCCAAACTGAAGCTTTCTTT. Its protein product is CASSSTGTQTEAFF.